The T cell receptor beta chain described here comes from a study of shared clonotypes between healthy human individuals. As for this clone: Its antigen is not identified.

Libraries were prepared by immunoSEQ multiplex PCR; TCRdb keeps only in-frame clonotypes and omits some of them. The sample yields over a million clones, more than 95% seen once. Study observations and caveats: Clonotypes which were not shared had lower generation probabilities than clonotypes that all four donors shared. What rarefaction showed was incomplete sorted-subset sequencing despite large depth.

V lost 5 bases and J lost 6; bases outside the gene matches: 9. This CDR3 contains 16 residues. CDR1 and CDR2 (germline): PRHDT, FYEKMQ (reference sequence). The sample was naive CD4+ T cells sorted from blood. Subset denoted: CD45RA+ positively selected. V gene TRBV13 combines with J gene TRBJ2-7; 14 nucleotides agree with TRBD2. The sequence was obtained from a young man in good health. CDR3 amino acids: CASSLLPGTSGSEQYF. The DNA of the CDR3 is TGTGCCAGCAGCCTCCTCCCCGGGACTAGCGGGAGCGAGCAGTACTTC.